The clone carrying this T cell receptor (beta chain) has more than one count but fewer than ten. Its matching antigen is unknown. The CDR3 consists of 15 residues. Germline assignment: CDR1 KGHSH and CDR2 LQKENI. V shed 1 base and J shed 0 bases, with 9 bases lying between them. 5'RACE template switching generated TCR cDNA, adding a universal primer site and UMIs. TCRdb ran MiXCR on the 5' RACE reads and lists one entry per CDR3 protein. The table shows 250,000 to 300,000 distinct CDR3 sequences, with about 5.2% occurring only once. The sample comes from a study of T cells after yellow fever vaccination. Study-level points and caveats: High-abundance clonotypes from the bulk population could contaminate FACS-sorted repertoires.

The TCR comes from a man between 18 and 35 years old who received the YFV17D yellow fever vaccine. This chain links TRBV18 with TRBJ1-2; D not certain. Sequencing was performed on CD4+ T cells sorted from PBMCs, taken on the day of the yellow fever booster vaccination. The CDR3 sequence: CASSPQLGTNYGYTF. The CDR3 DNA is TGTGCCAGCTCACCACAGTTGGGGACTAACTATGGCTACACCTTC.